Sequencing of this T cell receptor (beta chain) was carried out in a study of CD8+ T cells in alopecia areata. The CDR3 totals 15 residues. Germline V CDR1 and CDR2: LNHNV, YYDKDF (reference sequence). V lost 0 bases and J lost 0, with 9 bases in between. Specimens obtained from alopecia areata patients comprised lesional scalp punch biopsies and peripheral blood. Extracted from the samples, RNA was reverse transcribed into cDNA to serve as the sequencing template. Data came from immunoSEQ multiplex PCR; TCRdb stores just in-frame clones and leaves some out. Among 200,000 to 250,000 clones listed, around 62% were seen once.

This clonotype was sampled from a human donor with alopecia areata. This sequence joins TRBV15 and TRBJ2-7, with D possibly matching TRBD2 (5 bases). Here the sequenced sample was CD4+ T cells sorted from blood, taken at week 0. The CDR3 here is CATSRDLGSSYEQYF. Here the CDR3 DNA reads TGTGCCACCAGCAGAGATCTGGGGAGCTCCTACGAGCAGTACTTC.